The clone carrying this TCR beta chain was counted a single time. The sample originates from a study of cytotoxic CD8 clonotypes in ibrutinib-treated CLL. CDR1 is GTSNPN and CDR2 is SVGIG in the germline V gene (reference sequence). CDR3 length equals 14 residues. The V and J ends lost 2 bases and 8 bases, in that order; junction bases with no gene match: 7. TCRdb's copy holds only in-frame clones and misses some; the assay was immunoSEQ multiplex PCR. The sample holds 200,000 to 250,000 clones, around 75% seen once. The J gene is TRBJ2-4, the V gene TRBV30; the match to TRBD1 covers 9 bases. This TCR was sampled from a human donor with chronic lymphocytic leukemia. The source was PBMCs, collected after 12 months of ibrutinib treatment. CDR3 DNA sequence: TGTGCCTGGAGTCCGGGACAGGGATCAGACATTCAGTACTTC. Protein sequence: CAWSPGQGSDIQYF.